This entry lists 16 T cell receptor beta chains sequenced from one sample in a study of Graves' ophthalmopathy and Graves' hyperthyroidism. Amplified material comprised TCR beta CDR3 regions derived from RNA transcripts. First-round RT-PCR with HTBI primers preceded a second-round multiplex PCR. TCRdb called the multiplex PCR reads again in MiXCR, with one record for every CDR3 protein. Here the sample spans fewer than 350,000 distinct CDR3 sequences, 15% to 20% being singletons. The sample comprised peripheral blood. These receptors originate from an adult man with Graves' ophthalmopathy.

The chain is built from TRBV15 and TRBJ2-7, with D perhaps given as TRBD1 or TRBD2 (6 bases each). The germline V gene has CDR1 LNHNV and CDR2 YYDKDF (reference sequence). V was clipped by 0 bases and J by 1 base, with 13 bases between them. This CDR3 region has 16 residues. The CDR3 sequence is CATSRDRGPDSYEQYF. CDR3 in DNA: TGTGCCACCAGCAGAGATCGGGGGCCCGATTCCTACGAGCAGTACTTC.

This clonotype was counted at least ten times. This sequence joins TRBV5-1 and TRBJ1-2; no firm D call. Trimming removed 0 bases from V and 2 bases from J, with 8 bases in between. The CDR3 has 14 amino acids. Germline V gene data show CDR1 as SGHRS and CDR2 as YFSETQ. The CDR3 reads CASSLALKNYGYTF. The DNA for the CDR3 is TGCGCCAGCAGCTTGGCTTTGAAAAACTATGGCTACACCTTC. The full variable domain, its missing parts supplied by reference TRBV5-1 and TRBJ1-2, is KAGVTQTPRYLIKTRGQQVTLSCSPISGHRSVSWYQQTPGQGLQFLFEYFSETQRNKGNFPGRFSGRQFSNSRSEMNVSTLELGDSALYLCASSLALKNYGYTFGSGTRLTVV.

Ten or more counts support this clonotype. The chain has TRBV20-1 and TRBJ2-5, with D perhaps matching TRBD2 (6 bases). The germline V and J ends were trimmed by 5 bases and 2 bases, with 15 bases remaining between them. Germline CDR1 reads DFQATT; CDR2 reads SNEGSKA (reference sequence). This CDR3 is 14 amino acids long. As DNA, the CDR3 is TGCAGTGCTCCACCCCCGGGAGTACAAGAGACCCAGTACTTC. Translation gives CSAPPPGVQETQYF.

Many counts were recorded for this clonotype. This chain links TRBV5-1 with TRBJ2-7; 9 nucleotides line up with TRBD2. V shed 1 base and J 4 bases; nucleotides not matched to a gene: 6. This CDR3 region has 15 residues. Germline V CDR1 and CDR2: SGHRS, YFSETQ. This CDR3 reads CASSLNSGSQYEQYF. CDR3 sequence (DNA): TGCGCCAGCAGCTTGAATAGCGGGAGCCAGTACGAGCAGTACTTC.

This clonotype was recorded at least ten times. The chain carries TRBV20-1 and TRBJ2-7; 11 bases line up with TRBD2. This CDR3 is built from 13 residues. CDR1 and CDR2 (germline): DFQATT, SNEGSKA (reference sequence). V lost 6 bases, J lost 3 bases, and 4 bases stayed unmatched. The CDR3 spells CSAPGTSGYEQYF. The CDR3 DNA is TGCAGTGCGCCCGGGACTAGCGGCTACGAGCAGTACTTC.

This clonotype was detected ten times or more. V gene TRBV30 combines with J gene TRBJ2-7; 7 positions match TRBD2. Germline V lookup: CDR1 GTSNPN, CDR2 SVGIG (reference sequence). J was trimmed by 4 bases and V by 1 base; bases with no gene match: 10. The CDR3 runs to 15 residues. DNA for the CDR3: TGTGCCTGGAGTGACGCGGGACTACGATTTTACGAGCAGTACTTC. This sequence encodes CAWSDAGLRFYEQYF.

In its sample, this clonotype was seen many times. The chain recombines TRBV29-1 with TRBJ1-1; D is unresolved. From germline, CDR1 is SQVTM and CDR2 ANQGSEA. This CDR3 comprises 11 residues. V dropped 4 bases and J dropped 1 base, with 4 bases sitting between them. CDR3 DNA sequence: TGCAGCGTTGGCAGGAACACTGAAGCTTTCTTT. Its protein is CSVGRNTEAFF. Based on the CDR3 plus reference TRBV29-1 and TRBJ1-1, the full variable domain is SAVISQKPSRDICQRGTSLTIQCQVDSQVTMMFWYRQQPGQSLTLIATANQGSEATYESGFVIDKFPISRPNLTFSTLTVSNMSPEDSSIYLCSVGRNTEAFFGQGTRLTVV.

The sample holds many counts of this clonotype. This sequence joins TRBV10-1 and TRBJ2-5; tentatively, D is TRBD1 (5 bases). CDR1 is WNHNN, CDR2 SYGVQD, per germline (reference sequence). V lost 5 bases to trimming and J lost 5 bases, with 15 bases between them. This CDR3 has 14 amino acids. This CDR3 is CASSTQGVGETQYF. CDR3 in DNA: TGCGCCAGCAGTACGCAGGGTGTCGGGGAGACCCAGTACTTC.

CDR3 in DNA: TGTGCCAGCAGCGCCACCGGGACAGGCGAAATCCAGTACTTC. Its protein product is CASSATGTGEIQYF. The chain is built from TRBV7-2 and TRBJ2-5, with 8 bases fitting TRBD1. CDR3 size: 14 residues. Germline CDR1 is SGHTA and CDR2 is FQGNSA. V trimming: 5 bases; J trimming: 10 bases; junction bases outside the gene matches: 12.

In the case of this clonotype: One junction end does not reproduce the germline sequence, and a read error may be involved. The V gene is TRBV6-2 or TRBV6-3, the J gene TRBJ1-5; no definite D call. Per germline, CDR1 MNHEY and CDR2 SVGEGT. The CDR3 totals 15 residues. DNA for the CDR3: TGTGCCAGCAGTCGGACGGAAGGAGAAAATCAGCCCCAGCCTTTT. Translation: CASSRTEGENQPQPF.

This clonotype came up many times. The V call is TRBV15, the J call TRBJ2-5; 8 bases are a match to TRBD2. V was clipped by 5 bases and J by 4 bases; unmatched bases: 0. Germline lookup yields CDR1 LNHNV and CDR2 YYDKDF (reference sequence). CDR3 length: 12 residues. The CDR3 spells CATSLAGETQYF. The CDR3 region has the DNA TGTGCCACCAGCCTAGCGGGAGAGACCCAGTACTTC.

This clonotype was detected ten times or more. The rearrangement links TRBV28 to TRBJ1-6; D might be TRBD1 (6 bases). The CDR3 has 15 residues. V lost 6 bases, J lost 6 bases, and 15 bases lay in between. The germline V gene has CDR1 MDHEN and CDR2 SYDVKM. CDR3 DNA sequence: TGTGCCAGCAGAATGGGAAGGGGGGGTAATTCACCCCTCCACTTT. Its translation is CASRMGRGGNSPLHF.

This clonotype was detected ten times or more. This chain links TRBV6-5 with TRBJ1-1; D might be TRBD1 (6 bases). Germline CDR1 MNHEY, CDR2 SVGAGI. With 7 bases removed from V and 5 bases from J, the gap between germline ends came to 20 bases. This CDR3 is built from 15 residues. CDR3 nucleotides: TGTGCCAGCAAGGACGTCGGGGGCGTTAGGACTGAAGCTTTCTTT. This codes for CASKDVGGVRTEAFF.

This clonotype appeared many times. The V gene is TRBV18, the J gene TRBJ1-1; 7 bases line up with TRBD1. Germline CDR1 reads KGHSH; CDR2 reads LQKENI. J gave up 6 bases and V 1 base, and 5 bases lay outside the gene matches. The CDR3 contains 14 residues. The DNA for the CDR3 is TGTGCCAGCTCACCACTGCAACAGGGGTCTGAAGCTTTCTTT. This codes for CASSPLQQGSEAFF.

The chain links TRBV19 to TRBJ1-5, with unresolved D. CDR1 is LNHDA and CDR2 is SQIVND in the germline V gene (reference sequence). V lost 7 bases and J lost 4, with 11 bases in between. This CDR3 contains 13 residues. As DNA, the CDR3 is TGTGCCAGTATTGGAGGGTGGAATCAGCCCCAGCATTTT. Amino acids: CASIGGWNQPQHF. Full variable domain (missing parts from reference TRBV19 and TRBJ1-5): DGGITQSPKYLFRKEGQNVTLSCEQNLNHDAMYWYRQDPGQGLRLIYYSQIVNDFQKGDIAEGYSVSREKKESFPLTVTSAQKNPTAFYLCASIGGWNQPQHFGDGTRLSIL.

This clonotype was counted at least ten times. This chain uses TRBV20-1 with TRBJ2-7; D is possibly TRBD2 (6 bases). This CDR3 contains 15 residues. Per the germline V gene, CDR1 is DFQATT and CDR2 is SNEGSKA (reference sequence). With 0 bases removed from V and 5 bases from J, the gap between germline ends came to 17 bases. DNA of the CDR3: TGCAGTGCTAGAGATCCCGGGCAGGCGGGAAACGAGCAGTACTTC. This codes for CSARDPGQAGNEQYF.